These T cell receptor beta chains were read from a single sample in a study of T-cell memory formation after mild COVID-19. TCRdb recomputed calls from the 5' RACE reads with MiXCR, one row per CDR3 protein. This repertoire shows about 470,000 distinct CDR3 sequences, about 23% found once; its top ten account for under 15%. The sample taken for sequencing was PBMCs or a T cell subset sorted from them (not recorded which). Receptor source: an adult woman who had mild COVID-19 (a few samples of this study predate the infection). Cell type and time point are not known. Each CDR3 is given with its conserved first and last residue. A D gene is named only where the DNA matches it firmly. Only part of the rows carry a size: once, few, many, or a class if the clone is expanded.

-	TRBV9	15	-	TRBJ2-7	CASSVEGTVSYEQYF	TGTGCCAGCAGCGTAGAGGGGACTGTCTCCTACGAGCAGTACTTC
TRBD2	TRBV3-1	15	few	TRBJ2-1	CASSYWTSPNNEQFF	TGTGCCAGCAGCTATTGGACTAGCCCAAACAATGAGCAGTTCTTC
-	TRBV7-3	14	-	TRBJ2-7	CASSPDGSSYEQYF	TGTGCCAGCAGCCCGGACGGAAGCTCCTACGAGCAGTACTTC
-	TRBV7-6	12	few	TRBJ1-1	CASSSLGAEAFF	TGTGCCAGCAGCTCCCTGGGGGCTGAAGCTTTCTTT
-	TRBV28	11	few	TRBJ2-7	CASSLKREQYF	TGTGCCAGCAGTTTAAAACGCGAGCAGTACTTC
TRBD1	TRBV6-1	16	-	TRBJ1-2	CASSDQRTGWNYGYTF	TGTGCCAGCAGTGACCAGAGGACAGGGTGGAACTATGGCTACACCTTC
TRBD2	TRBV6-6	19	few	TRBJ2-7	CASSYSGISGVLPSYEQYF	TGTGCCAGCAGTTACTCAGGTATTAGCGGGGTCTTACCGTCCTACGAGCAGTACTTC
TRBD2	TRBV6-5	18	-	TRBJ2-3	CASSYAHTSGIGTDTQYF	TGTGCCAGCAGTTACGCCCACACTAGCGGGATTGGGACAGATACGCAGTATTTT
-	TRBV5-1	15	few	TRBJ2-1	CASSLLQGASNEQFF	TGCGCCAGCAGCTTGTTACAGGGTGCCTCCAATGAGCAGTTCTTC
TRBD2	TRBV12-3/TRBV12-4	16	many	TRBJ2-1	CASSLGLAGGPNEQFF	TGTGCCAGCAGTTTGGGACTAGCGGGGGGGCCCAATGAGCAGTTCTTC
-	TRBV10-3	13	-	TRBJ2-5	CAITRDLQETQYF	TGTGCCATTACACGGGATCTGCAAGAGACCCAGTACTTC
TRBD2	TRBV12-3/TRBV12-4	16	once	TRBJ2-1	CASSSLVTSGRGEQFF	TGTGCCAGCAGTTCACTAGTGACTAGCGGGAGAGGTGAGCAGTTCTTC
-	TRBV18	11	-	TRBJ2-5	CASSPLETQYF	TGTGCCAGCTCACCCCTGGAGACCCAGTACTTC
-	TRBV12-3/TRBV12-4	15	few	TRBJ2-3	CASSVYVSYTDTQYF	TGTGCCAGCAGTGTTTATGTGTCGTACACAGATACGCAGTATTTT
TRBD2	TRBV4-3	19	many	TRBJ2-1	CASSQDNGRADGSYNEQFF	TGCGCCAGCAGCCAAGATAACGGGAGGGCCGACGGCTCCTACAATGAGCAGTTCTTC
-	TRBV7-9	17	-	TRBJ2-7	CASSAPDSPDGSYEQYF	TGTGCCAGCAGCGCCCCGGACAGTCCCGACGGGAGTTACGAGCAGTACTTC
TRBD1	TRBV5-1	15	few	TRBJ2-4	CASSLEGQLKNIQYF	TGCGCCAGCAGCTTGGAGGGACAGCTGAAAAACATTCAGTACTTC
-	TRBV12-3/TRBV12-4	12	many	TRBJ2-5	CASTVRQETQYF	TGTGCCAGCACAGTCCGACAAGAGACCCAGTACTTC
TRBD1	TRBV5-6	16	-	TRBJ1-5	CASSRRDRGPNQPQHF	TGTGCCAGCAGCCGCCGGGACAGGGGGCCAAATCAGCCCCAGCATTTT
-	TRBV9	15	few	TRBJ2-1	CASSVDSGSYNEQFF	TGTGCCAGCAGCGTAGATAGCGGCTCCTACAATGAGCAGTTCTTC
-	TRBV7-9	13	-	TRBJ1-2	CASSLVQGNGYTF	TGTGCCAGCAGCTTAGTACAGGGCAATGGCTACACCTTC
TRBD1	TRBV3-1	19	-	TRBJ2-2	CASSRYPKTGTVDNGELFF	TGTGCCAGCAGCCGTTACCCAAAAACCGGGACAGTAGACAACGGGGAGCTGTTTTTT
TRBD1	TRBV5-5	11	-	TRBJ2-1	CASSPGTVQFF	TGTGCCAGCAGCCCGGGGACAGTGCAGTTCTTC
-	TRBV10-3	15	-	TRBJ2-1	CAISEAGTPYNEQFF	TGTGCCATCAGTGAGGCGGGAACGCCTTACAATGAGCAGTTCTTC
-	TRBV5-1	17	-	TRBJ2-7	CASSRSPSSYLTYEQYF	TGCGCCAGCAGCCGCAGCCCCAGTAGTTACCTCACCTACGAGCAGTACTTC
TRBD2	TRBV4-1	17	-	TRBJ2-3	CASSQELRGGWLDTQYF	TGCGCCAGCAGCCAAGAGTTGCGGGGGGGCTGGCTAGATACGCAGTATTTT
-	TRBV27	15	few	TRBJ2-7	CASSLPGRVPYEQYF	TGTGCCAGCTCCCTCCCAGGCAGAGTGCCCTACGAGCAGTACTTC
-	TRBV20-1	18	few	TRBJ2-3	CSARPFLSGRLQTDTQYF	TGCAGTGCTAGACCCTTCCTGAGCGGGCGCCTCCAGACAGATACGCAGTATTTT
TRBD2	TRBV24-1	17	-	TRBJ2-3	CATSDLAGGRLGDTQYF	TGTGCCACCAGTGATTTAGCGGGGGGCCGGCTGGGAGATACGCAGTATTTT
TRBD2	TRBV29-1	13	few	TRBJ2-1	CSGQRGSYNEQFF	TGCAGCGGGCAGCGGGGCTCCTACAATGAGCAGTTCTTC
TRBD1	TRBV9	16	few	TRBJ2-1	CASSVSSQGADNEQFF	TGTGCCAGCAGCGTAAGTTCGCAGGGGGCGGACAATGAGCAGTTCTTC
-	TRBV5-1	14	-	TRBJ2-7	CASRYFPLENEQYF	TGCGCCAGCAGATATTTCCCGTTGGAGAACGAGCAGTACTTC
-	TRBV12-3/TRBV12-4	12	many	TRBJ1-1	CASRTRQLRAFF	TGTGCCAGCCGAACCAGACAGCTACGAGCTTTCTTT
-	TRBV12-3/TRBV12-4	17	-	TRBJ1-1	CASSPPQSRMGRMKTFF	TGTGCCAGCAGTCCCCCCCAATCTCGGATGGGGAGGATGAAAACTTTCTTT
TRBD2	TRBV7-2	15	few	TRBJ2-4	CASSPDPPTSSIQYF	TGTGCCAGCAGCCCCGACCCGCCGACTAGCTCCATTCAGTACTTC
-	TRBV4-2	12	few	TRBJ2-3	CASSQERSSQYF	TGTGCCAGCAGCCAAGAGAGGAGTTCGCAGTATTTT
-	TRBV11-2	16	-	TRBJ2-1	CASSLYLDRDTNEQFF	TGTGCCAGCAGCTTATATCTTGACCGGGATACCAATGAGCAGTTCTTC
TRBD2	TRBV23-1	15	few	TRBJ2-7	CASSQGQRESYEQYF	TGCGCCAGCAGTCAAGGACAGCGGGAGTCCTACGAGCAGTACTTC
-	TRBV7-2	16	few	TRBJ1-4	CASSLIPGKSNEKLFF	TGTGCCAGCAGCCTCATACCAGGGAAATCTAATGAAAAACTGTTTTTT
TRBD2	TRBV6-2/TRBV6-3	15	-	TRBJ2-1	CASSTGASGNREQFF	TGTGCCAGCAGTACCGGGGCTAGCGGGAATCGCGAGCAGTTCTTC
TRBD2	TRBV7-2	15	many	TRBJ2-3	CASSLLSGSVDTQYF	TGTGCCAGCAGCCTTCTTAGCGGGAGCGTAGATACGCAGTATTTT
-	TRBV6-1	15	-	TRBJ1-5	CASSRYRDANQPQHF	TGTGCCAGCAGTCGCTACCGGGACGCAAATCAGCCCCAGCATTTT
-	TRBV2	12	-	TRBJ2-3	CASSVLGDTQYF	TGTGCCAGCAGTGTATTGGGAGATACGCAGTATTTT
-	TRBV11-2	12	once	TRBJ2-7	CASSLDTSMQYF	TGTGCCAGCAGCTTAGACACATCAATGCAGTACTTC